The 23 T cell receptor beta chains below were found in one sample sequenced in a study of human T cells and chemical hapten exposure. One entry per CDR3 protein, called by TCRdb with MiXCR from the RACE reads. The sample consists of about 120,000 distinct CDR3 sequences, about 11% of them appearing once. The time point here: patch test 3, about 24 weeks after DPC sensitization. Documented treatment: therapeutic diphenylcyclopropenone sensitization with weekly scalp DPC. The specimen was whole blood, collected in connection with sensitization to the hapten diphenylcyclopropenone (DPC). These receptors all come from a woman in her fifties or sixties with alopecia areata. Some clones in this sample may be carry-over from other donors' samples.

The V gene is TRBV20-1, the J gene TRBJ2-3; no firm D call. Trimming left V 3 bases short and J 1 base short, with 14 bases between. Germline loops: CDR1 DFQATT, CDR2 SNEGSKA (reference sequence). The CDR3 extends over 15 amino acids. The CDR3 DNA is TGCAGTGCTAGGGGATTAGTTGTTGGCACAGATACGCAGTATTTT. Translated: CSARGLVVGTDTQYF.

Many counts were recorded for this clonotype. This chain joins TRBV5-6 and TRBJ2-3; 7 bases align to TRBD2. CDR1 is SGHDT and CDR2 is YYEEEE in the germline V gene. The CDR3 extends over 15 amino acids. J was trimmed by 4 bases and V by 5 bases; bases with no gene match: 10. The CDR3 loop reads CASSIRAGKADTQYF. CDR3 in DNA: TGTGCCAGCAGTATACGAGCGGGGAAGGCAGATACGCAGTATTTT.

The table lists this clonotype with a few counts. CDR3 region: CASSYSAGASNEQFF. The CDR3 DNA is TGTGCCAGCAGTTACTCCGCGGGAGCGAGCAATGAGCAGTTCTTC. The chain is built from TRBV6-2 or TRBV6-3 and TRBJ2-1; 7 bases are a match to TRBD2. V was pared by 0 bases and J by 6 bases, with 5 bases of the junction left unmatched. Germline CDR1 reads MNHEY; CDR2 reads SVGEGT. CDR3 length: 15 amino acids.

This clonotype came up many times. The chain combines TRBV7-2 with TRBJ2-2, with no clear D. V was pared by 1 base and J by 4 bases, with 16 bases between. This CDR3 spans 17 amino acids. CDR1 is SGHTA, CDR2 FQGNSA, per germline. The CDR3 is CASSLDPSKTATGELFF. The CDR3 nucleotides are TGTGCCAGCAGCTTAGACCCCTCGAAAACAGCCACCGGGGAGCTGTTTTTT.

Only a few counts were recorded for this clonotype. The chain carries TRBV6-5 and TRBJ1-5, with a weak D call TRBD1 (5 bases). V lost 5 bases and J lost 6, with 14 bases in between. The CDR3 loop spans 14 amino acids. CDR1 is MNHEY and CDR2 is SVGAGI in the germline V gene. DNA for the CDR3: TGTGCCAGCAGTCCCTCAGGGTTCGGTCAGCCCCAGCATTTT. This encodes CASSPSGFGQPQHF.

This clonotype was counted only a few times. CDR3 DNA sequence: TGCGCCAGCAGCTTGGCCAGAAGCTCCCAAGAGACCCAGTACTTC. Translation gives CASSLARSSQETQYF. The V and J genes are TRBV5-1 and TRBJ2-5, with D unresolved. Germline assignment: CDR1 SGHRS and CDR2 YFSETQ. V was shortened by 0 bases and J by 1 base, with 10 bases between the two germline ends. The CDR3 contains 15 residues. Based on the CDR3 plus reference TRBV5-1 and TRBJ2-5, the full variable domain is KAGVTQTPRYLIKTRGQQVTLSCSPISGHRSVSWYQQTPGQGLQFLFEYFSETQRNKGNFPGRFSGRQFSNSRSEMNVSTLELGDSALYLCASSLARSSQETQYFGPGTRLLVL.

This clonotype was counted at least ten times. V usage is TRBV7-9 and J usage is TRBJ1-6, with unresolved D. The CDR3 runs to 16 residues. The germline V gene has CDR1 SEHNR and CDR2 FQNEAQ (reference sequence). Between the trimmed V and J ends, which lost 2 bases and 10 bases, there was a span of 18 bases. The CDR3: CASSLSRVLTDSPLHF. In DNA, the CDR3 is TGTGCCAGCAGCTTAAGTAGGGTTCTGACGGACTCACCCCTCCACTTT.

This clonotype appeared a few times. CDR3 coding DNA: TGTGCCAGCAGCTTAGCATCGGGGGGCCGGGAGACCCAGTACTTC. Translated, it gives CASSLASGGRETQYF. This chain uses TRBV7-9 with TRBJ2-5, with D maybe TRBD2 (7 bases). Looked up from germline, CDR1 is SEHNR and CDR2 is FQNEAQ (reference sequence). The V and J ends lost 0 bases and 5 bases respectively, with 13 bases between them. The CDR3 runs to 15 residues.

This clonotype was detected only a few times. V gene TRBV6-6 combines with J gene TRBJ1-1; D may be TRBD1 (5 bases). V was trimmed by 6 bases and J by 3 bases, leaving 14 bases between them. CDR1 is MNHNY, CDR2 SVGAGI, per germline (reference sequence). This CDR3 comprises 14 residues. The CDR3 DNA reads TGTGCCAGCAGGCCATTGGAGGGACACACTGAAGCTTTCTTT. Its translation is CASRPLEGHTEAFF.

This clonotype has more than one count but fewer than ten. CDR3 amino acids: CASRGGLAYEQFF. The CDR3 DNA reads as TGTGCCAGCAGGGGGGGACTAGCCTATGAGCAGTTCTTC. V usage is TRBV2 and J usage is TRBJ2-1, with TRBD2 matching 9 bases. With 6 bases clipped from V and 8 bases from J, the junction kept 5 bases outside the gene matches. This CDR3 contains 13 residues. The germline V gene has CDR1 SNHLY and CDR2 FYNNEI.

V is TRBV4-3 and J is TRBJ1-2, with D tentatively TRBD1 (5 bases). This CDR3 has 15 residues. V was cut by 2 bases and J by 4 bases, with 14 bases left in between. The germline gives CDR1 LGHNA, CDR2 YSLEER. The CDR3 region has the DNA TGCGCCAGCAGCCAATTTCGAGGGGAGGGCTATGGCTACACCTTC. Translated, it gives CASSQFRGEGYGYTF.

This clonotype was recorded many times. In nucleotides, the CDR3 is TGCGCCAGCAGCCAAGTCGAAACTAGCGGGGTGAATGAGCAGTTCTTC. This gives the protein CASSQVETSGVNEQFF. The V call is TRBV4-3, the J call TRBJ2-1, with TRBD2 matching over 10 bases. The CDR3 sequence is 16 residues long. Germline-derived CDR1 and CDR2 are LGHNA and YSLEER. Trimming removed 1 base from V and 7 bases from J; junction bases left unmatched: 7.

This clonotype was counted at least ten times. The chain uses TRBV7-2 and TRBJ2-7, with D unresolved. This CDR3 is 13 amino acids long. The ends were cut back, 0 bases at V and 7 bases at J, with 10 bases in the middle. Germline loops: CDR1 SGHTA, CDR2 FQGNSA. CDR3 amino acids: CASSLATAYEQYF. CDR3 sequence (DNA): TGTGCCAGCAGCTTAGCCACAGCATATGAGCAGTACTTC.

There are a few counts of this clonotype. The chain combines TRBV14 with TRBJ2-3; D ambiguous. The CDR3 spans 15 residues. Germline-derived CDR1 and CDR2 are SGHDN and FVKESK. V dropped 0 bases and J dropped 2 bases, with 9 bases sitting between them. CDR3 loop: CASSQEAPFTDTQYF. DNA of the CDR3: TGTGCCAGCAGCCAAGAGGCTCCCTTCACAGATACGCAGTATTTT. Combining the CDR3 with reference TRBV14 and TRBJ2-3 gives the whole variable domain EAGVTQFPSHSVIEKGQTVTLRCDPISGHDNLYWYRRVMGKEIKFLLHFVKESKQDESGMPNNRFLAERTGGTYSTLKVQPAELEDSGVYFCASSQEAPFTDTQYFGPGTRLTVL.

The genes are TRBV3-1 and TRBJ1-1; tentatively, D is TRBD1 (6 bases). Trimming shortened V by 1 base and J by 0 bases, and 9 bases separated the two germline ends. CDR3 size: 15 residues. Germline V gene sequence: CDR1 LGHDT, CDR2 YNNKEL (reference sequence). CDR3 region: CASSQATGLNTEAFF. The CDR3 DNA sequence: TGTGCCAGCAGCCAAGCGACAGGCCTGAACACTGAAGCTTTCTTT. Supplemented by reference TRBV3-1 and TRBJ1-1, the full variable domain reads DTAVSQTPKYLVTQMGNDKSIKCEQNLGHDTMYWYKQDSKKFLKIMFSYNNKELIINETVPNRFSPKSPDKAHLNLHINSLELGDSAVYFCASSQATGLNTEAFFGQGTRLTVV.

This clonotype was found a few times. V gene TRBV9 combines with J gene TRBJ2-1; weak D call: TRBD2 (6 bases). The V gene lost 3 bases and the J gene lost 7 bases, with 17 bases spanning the gap. The length of the CDR3 is 15 residues. CDR1 SGDLS and CDR2 YYNGEE come from the germline V gene. CDR3 region: CASSAGTGLSNEQFF. The CDR3 DNA reads as TGTGCCAGCAGCGCCGGGACTGGTCTGAGTAATGAGCAGTTCTTC.

The genes are TRBV5-1 and TRBJ1-2; 7 bases agree with TRBD1. Germline-derived CDR1 and CDR2 are SGHRS and YFSETQ. Unmatched junction bases numbered 11, after V lost 0 bases and J lost 3 bases. This CDR3 comprises 17 residues. The chain's CDR3 is CASSLDPAGGLDYGYTF. The CDR3 region has the DNA TGCGCCAGCAGCTTGGATCCGGCAGGGGGACTGGACTATGGCTACACCTTC.

This clonotype was counted only a few times. The chain couples TRBV2 to TRBJ2-7; tentative D call: TRBD1 (6 bases). V lost 10 bases to trimming and J lost 4 bases, with 11 bases between them. Germline-derived CDR1 and CDR2 are SNHLY and FYNNEI. CDR3 size: 11 residues. CDR3 loop: CAIRDMYEQYF. Here the CDR3 DNA reads TGTGCCATTCGGGACATGTACGAGCAGTACTTC.

This rearrangement joins TRBV7-8 to TRBJ1-5; D not certain. From germline, CDR1 is SGHVS and CDR2 FQNEAQ. V was cut by 0 bases and J by 3 bases, with 9 bases left in between. This CDR3 has 15 amino acids. The CDR3 DNA sequence: TGTGCCAGCAGCTTAGCGGGCAGCTCCAATCAGCCCCAGCATTTT. Residues: CASSLAGSSNQPQHF. Combining the CDR3 with reference TRBV7-8 and TRBJ1-5 gives the whole variable domain GAGVSQSPRYKVAKRGQDVALRCDPISGHVSLFWYQQALGQGPEFLTYFQNEAQLDKSGLPSDRFFAERPEGSVSTLKIQRTQQEDSAVYLCASSLAGSSNQPQHFGDGTRLSIL.

This chain connects TRBV6-1 to TRBJ2-3; D tentatively fits TRBD1 or TRBD2 (5 bases each). The CDR3 length is 14 residues. V shed 6 bases and J shed 4 bases, with 14 bases lying between them. The germline CDR1 and CDR2 sequences are MNHNS and SASEGT. The CDR3: CASSPGPAADTQYF. The CDR3 DNA is TGTGCCAGCAGCCCGGGGCCCGCAGCAGATACGCAGTATTTT.

The rearrangement links TRBV29-1 to TRBJ2-6, with unresolved D. CDR3 size: 15 residues. The V and J ends lost 7 bases and 1 base respectively, with 14 bases between them. Looked up from germline, CDR1 is SQVTM and CDR2 is ANQGSEA. Here the CDR3 reads CSALLDPSGANVLTF. CDR3 nucleotides: TGCAGCGCCCTTTTAGACCCATCTGGGGCCAACGTCCTGACTTTC.

This clonotype was observed a few times. The rearrangement uses TRBV20-1 and TRBJ1-1; D may be TRBD1 (5 bases). V lost 3 bases and J 5 bases, leaving 10 bases between the germline ends. The CDR3 is made up of 12 amino acids. Germline-derived CDR1 and CDR2 are DFQATT and SNEGSKA (reference sequence). The CDR3 loop is CSASFGGTEAFF. CDR3 DNA: TGCAGTGCTAGTTTTGGGGGAACTGAAGCTTTCTTT.

The rearrangement links TRBV5-1 to TRBJ1-3, with D uncertain. V lost 1 base, J lost 0 bases, and 11 bases lay in between. In germline, CDR1 is SGHRS, CDR2 YFSETQ. This CDR3 region has 16 residues. CDR3 bases: TGCGCCAGCAGCTTGAGGACCCTAGACTCTGGAAACACCATATATTTT. This sequence encodes CASSLRTLDSGNTIYF.